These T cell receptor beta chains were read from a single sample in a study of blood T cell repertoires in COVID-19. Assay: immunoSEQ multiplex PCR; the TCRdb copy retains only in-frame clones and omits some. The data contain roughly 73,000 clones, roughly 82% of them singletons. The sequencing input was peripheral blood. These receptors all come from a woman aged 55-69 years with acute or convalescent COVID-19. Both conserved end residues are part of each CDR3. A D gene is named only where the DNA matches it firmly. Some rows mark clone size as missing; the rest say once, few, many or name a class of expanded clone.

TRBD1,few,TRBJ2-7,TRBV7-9,TGTGCCAGCAGCAGCGAGGACAGGTACGAGCAGTACTTC,CASSSEDRYEQYF
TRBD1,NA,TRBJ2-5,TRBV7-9,TGTGCCAGCAGCCGAAACCAACAGGGGAAGAAGACCCAGTACTTC,CASSRNQQGKKTQYF
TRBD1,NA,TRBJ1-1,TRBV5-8,TGTGCCAGCAGCTTAAACAGGGGGCCCGGCACTGAAGCTTTCTTT,CASSLNRGPGTEAFF
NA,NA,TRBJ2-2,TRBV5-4,TGTGCCAGCAGCTTGGAACGCAGCACCGGGGAGCTGTTTTTT,CASSLERSTGELFF
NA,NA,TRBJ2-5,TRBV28,TGTGCCAGCAGTTTACCCACAGCGGGTCGTGAGACCCAGTACTTC,CASSLPTAGRETQYF
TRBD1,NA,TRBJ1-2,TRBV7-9,TGTGCCAGCAGAAAAGGGCAGGGGGTTGGCTACACCTTC,CASRKGQGVGYTF
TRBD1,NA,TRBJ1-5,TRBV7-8,TGTGCCAGCAGCCCTGGACAGGGAAACCAGCATTTT,CASSPGQGNQHF
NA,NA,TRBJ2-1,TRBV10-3,TGTGCCATCAGTGAGTACAGATCCAATGAGCAGTTCTTC,CAISEYRSNEQFF
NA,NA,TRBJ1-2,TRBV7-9,TGTGCCAGCAGCTTAGCGCTGGGAGTACAGGGAGATGGCTACACCTTC,CASSLALGVQGDGYTF
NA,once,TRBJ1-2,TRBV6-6,TGTGCCAGCAGTTCAAGGGGCATAGACAATGGCTACACCTTC,CASSSRGIDNGYTF
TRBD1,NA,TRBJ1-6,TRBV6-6,TGTGCCAGCAGCCGACAGGGAGGAGGTACGAGCTCCTATAATTCACCCCTCCACTTT,CASSRQGGGTSSYNSPLHF
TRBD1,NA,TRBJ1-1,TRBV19,TGTGCCAGTAGTGCCCTCCCGGGACAGGGTCCGAGCACTGAAGCTTTCTTT,CASSALPGQGPSTEAFF
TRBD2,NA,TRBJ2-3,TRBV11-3,TGTGCCAGCAGCTTAGGGACTAGCTACAACACAGATACGCAGTATTTT,CASSLGTSYNTDTQYF
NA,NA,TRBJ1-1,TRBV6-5,TGTGCCAGCACCCCTAGGGCAGGGTACACTGAAGCTTTCTTT,CASTPRAGYTEAFF
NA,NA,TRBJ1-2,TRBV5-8,TGTGCCAGCAGCTTATCCGGGGGGCGCCTCTATGGCTACACCTTC,CASSLSGGRLYGYTF
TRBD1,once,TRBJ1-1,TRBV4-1,TGCGCCAGCAGCCACCGGACAGGTATGAACACTGAAGCTTTCTTT,CASSHRTGMNTEAFF
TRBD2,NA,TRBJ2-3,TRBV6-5,TGTGCCAGCAGTTACGCCTCTAGCGGCTTGGCAGATACGCAGTATTTT,CASSYASSGLADTQYF
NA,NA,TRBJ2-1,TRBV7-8,TGTGCCAGCAGCTTAGTGGGGGCATCACACAATGAGCAGTTCTTC,CASSLVGASHNEQFF
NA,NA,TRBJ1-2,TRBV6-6,TGTGCCAGCAGTTACGTACAGGGTCAGGGCTATGGCTACACCTTC,CASSYVQGQGYGYTF
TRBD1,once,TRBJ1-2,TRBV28,TGTGCCAGCAGGCGAAAACAGGGGGGGAATACTAACTATGGCTACACCTTC,CASRRKQGGNTNYGYTF
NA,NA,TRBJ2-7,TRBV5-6,TGTGCCAGCAGCTTGGGGCTCCCCGCCGAGGGATACGAGCAGTACTTC,CASSLGLPAEGYEQYF
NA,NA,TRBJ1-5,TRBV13,TGTGCCAGCAGCTCCCAAGGGGCCTCGGGGCCCCAGCATTTT,CASSSQGASGPQHF
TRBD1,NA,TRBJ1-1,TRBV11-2,TGTGCCAGCAGCAGGACAGGGAACACTGAAGCTTTCTTT,CASSRTGNTEAFF
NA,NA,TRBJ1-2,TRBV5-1,TGCGCCAGCAGCTTGGCCAGAGGGATCTACTATGGCTACACCTTC,CASSLARGIYYGYTF
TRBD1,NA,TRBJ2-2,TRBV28,TGTGCCAGCCGGACAGGGGCTAACACCGGGGAGCTGTTTTTT,CASRTGANTGELFF
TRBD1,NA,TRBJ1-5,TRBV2,TGTGCCAGCAGGGACAGGGAAGTTTGGCAGCCCCAGCATTTT,CASRDREVWQPQHF
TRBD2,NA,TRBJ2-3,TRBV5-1,TGCGCCAGCAGCTCCGGGACTAGTGGTACAGATACGCAGTATTTT,CASSSGTSGTDTQYF
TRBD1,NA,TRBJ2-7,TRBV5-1,TGCGCCAGCAGCTTATCTTCAGGGGGCGGATACGAGCAGTACTTC,CASSLSSGGGYEQYF
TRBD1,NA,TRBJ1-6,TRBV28,TGTGCCAGCAAGATACCGACAGGGGTAAATTCACCCCTCCACTTT,CASKIPTGVNSPLHF
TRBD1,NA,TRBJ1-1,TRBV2,TGTGCCTCTCAGACAGGGCACACTGAAGCTTTCTTT,CASQTGHTEAFF
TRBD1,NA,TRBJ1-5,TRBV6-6,TGTGCCAGCAAGGACAGGGGGCCCAATCAGCCCCAGCATTTT,CASKDRGPNQPQHF
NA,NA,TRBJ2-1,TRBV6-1,TGTGCCAGCACCGGGGGACAGTACAATGAGCAGTTCTTC,CASTGGQYNEQFF
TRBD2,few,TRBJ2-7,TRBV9,TGTGCCAGCAGCGTAGGGCCAGGGACTAACTACGAGCAGTACTTC,CASSVGPGTNYEQYF
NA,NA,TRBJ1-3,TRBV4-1,TGCGCCAGCAGCCTAACAGAGAGCTCTGGAAACACCATATATTTT,CASSLTESSGNTIYF
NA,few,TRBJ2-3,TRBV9,TGTGCCAGCAGCGTCGGGACTCTGAGGCCTACGCAGTATTTT,CASSVGTLRPTQYF
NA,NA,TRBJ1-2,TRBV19,TGTGCCAGCCATTCAGGGACAATTGACGGCTACACCTTC,CASHSGTIDGYTF
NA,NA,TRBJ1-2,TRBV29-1,TGCAGCGTTGAAGATGGGCAAGGGAGGGCCTATGGCTACACCTTC,CSVEDGQGRAYGYTF
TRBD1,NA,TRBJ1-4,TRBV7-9,TGTGCCAGCAGCACCGGGACAGGGAGGGAAAAACTGTTTTTT,CASSTGTGREKLFF
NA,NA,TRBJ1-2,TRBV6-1,TGTGCCAGCAGTGAAGTCACGGGTCAGAGCGGGAACTATGGCTACACCTTC,CASSEVTGQSGNYGYTF
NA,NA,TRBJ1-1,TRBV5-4,TGTGCCAGCAGCTTGAAGGGGTCGGGCACTGAAGCTTTCTTT,CASSLKGSGTEAFF